These T cell receptor beta chains were read from a single sample in a study of T cells in Graves' hyperthyroidism and ophthalmopathy. TCRdb re-called the multiplex PCR reads through MiXCR, storing one row per CDR3 protein. The profile shows 540,000 or so distinct CDR3 sequences, 15% to 18% of them singletons. Material for sequencing was blood. These receptors all come from a woman in her 30s with Graves' hyperthyroidism. Each CDR3 is given with its conserved first and last residue. A D gene is named only where the DNA matches it firmly. The size of a clone is reported for some rows only, either as once, few or many, or as a class for expanded clones.

>.|TRBV4-2|few|TRBJ1-3
TGTGCCAGCAGCTTGTTGCCTGGAAACACCATATATTTT
CASSLLPGNTIYF
>.|TRBV10-1|.|TRBJ1-6
TGCGCCAGCATCAGGCCTAGGAATTCACCCCTCCACTTT
CASIRPRNSPLHF
>TRBD2|TRBV7-9|many|TRBJ2-7
TGTGCCAGCAGCTTAGCCGCCGGCGCGGGGGGCCCCCACTACGAGCAGTACTTC
CASSLAAGAGGPHYEQYF
>TRBD2|TRBV2|many|TRBJ2-3
TGTGCCAGCAGCCGGGGGGACCTCACAGATACGCAGTATTTT
CASSRGDLTDTQYF
>.|TRBV7-8|many|TRBJ2-7
TGTGCCAGCAGCTTAAGGACAGCCTACGAGCAGTACTTC
CASSLRTAYEQYF
>.|TRBV28|many|TRBJ1-2
TGTGCCAGCAGTCCTACAGGGATATCGAACTATGGCTACACCTTC
CASSPTGISNYGYTF
>.|TRBV11-2|many|TRBJ1-1
TGTGCCAGCAGCTTAGTTTGGGATGGGGCTGAAGCTTTCTTT
CASSLVWDGAEAFF
>TRBD2|TRBV9|few|TRBJ2-3
TGTGCCAGCAGCGTAGTTCCGGGCTTCAGCGGGAGTGGCACAGATACGCAGTATTTT
CASSVVPGFSGSGTDTQYF
>.|TRBV5-5|few|TRBJ1-5
TGTGCCAGCAGCTCTGGACAGTCGTATGGCAATCAGCCCCAGCATTTT
CASSSGQSYGNQPQHF
>.|TRBV29-1|few|TRBJ2-7
TGCAGCGCCAGGTTACAGGGATACGAGCAGTACTTC
CSARLQGYEQYF
>TRBD1|TRBV5-1|many|TRBJ1-1
TGCGCCAGCAGCTTGGTTACAGGGGTACCTGAAGCTTTCTTT
CASSLVTGVPEAFF
>TRBD2|TRBV5-1|many|TRBJ2-7
TGCGCCAGCAGCGCCGGACTAGCGGGTTCCTCCTACGAGCAGTACTTC
CASSAGLAGSSYEQYF
>TRBD1|TRBV29-1|many|TRBJ2-7
TGCAGCGTAGGACAGGGAGTCCGTTACGAGCAGTACTTC
CSVGQGVRYEQYF
>TRBD2|TRBV5-1|many|TRBJ2-7
TGCGCCAGCAGTGGACTAGCGGGAGGAGTCTCCTACGAGCAGTACTTC
CASSGLAGGVSYEQYF
>TRBD2|TRBV12-3/TRBV12-4|.|TRBJ2-3
TGTGCCAGCAGACAAGGACTAGCGGGTCGGACAGATACGCAGTATTTT
CASRQGLAGRTDTQYF
>TRBD2|TRBV4-3|many|TRBJ2-7
TGCGCCAGCAGCCAAGAAGCGGGACTCCCCTCCTACGAGCAGTACTTC
CASSQEAGLPSYEQYF
>TRBD1|TRBV6-2/TRBV6-3|few|TRBJ2-5
TGTGCCAGCAACAGGGGCAACCAAGAGACCCAGTACTTC
CASNRGNQETQYF
>.|TRBV6-6|many|TRBJ2-1
TGTGCCAGCAGTTACGGGGGTCCGAATGAGCAGTTCTTC
CASSYGGPNEQFF
>.|TRBV13|.|TRBJ2-4
TGTGCCAGCAGCACCGAGACAGAGAACATTCAGTACTTC
CASSTETENIQYF
>.|TRBV29-1|many|TRBJ1-1
TGCAGCGCGGAGACAATGAACACTGAAGCTTTCTTT
CSAETMNTEAFF
>TRBD2|TRBV20-1|.|TRBJ2-1
TGCAGTGCTAGTGCACGGACTAGCGGGCTGGGGAGTGAGCAGTTCTTC
CSASARTSGLGSEQFF
>.|TRBV7-9|many|TRBJ2-1
TGTGCCAGCAGCCCCGGCCTAGGGCCCGATGAGCAGTTCTTC
CASSPGLGPDEQFF
>.|TRBV20-1|.|TRBJ2-7
TGCAGTGCTAGGCCAACAGCCTCCTACGAGCAGTACTTC
CSARPTASYEQYF
>.|TRBV7-9|.|TRBJ2-4
TGTGCCAGCAGCCACCAGCGGAACTTAGCCAAAAACATTCAGTACTTC
CASSHQRNLAKNIQYF
>.|TRBV27|many|TRBJ1-5
TGTGCCAGCAGTTCGTCCATGGGGGCGGTCCAGCCCCAGCATTTT
CASSSSMGAVQPQHF
>TRBD1|TRBV5-1|.|TRBJ1-4
TGCGCCAGCGGTTTATCCGGGACAGGTTATGAAAAACTGTTTTTT
CASGLSGTGYEKLFF
>TRBD2|TRBV12-3/TRBV12-4|few|TRBJ2-7
TGTGCCAGCAGGGGACTAGCGGGAGGATCAGCGTACGAGCAGTACTTC
CASRGLAGGSAYEQYF
>.|TRBV7-3|.|TRBJ1-1
TGTGCCAGCAGCTTAGAGTGGCCGGGGAACACTGAAGCTTTCTTT
CASSLEWPGNTEAFF
>TRBD2|TRBV27|many|TRBJ2-1
TGTGCCAGCAGTTTAACACTAGCGGGAGGACACAATGAGCAGTTCTTC
CASSLTLAGGHNEQFF
>TRBD2|TRBV12-3/TRBV12-4|many|TRBJ2-2
TGTGCCAGCAACATTGGCGGGGAGCGGGACTCTCACACCGGGGAGCTGTTTTTT
CASNIGGERDSHTGELFF
>.|TRBV3-1|many|TRBJ1-3
TGTGCCAGCAGCCATGGGGACGCCGGAAACACCATATATTTT
CASSHGDAGNTIYF
>.|TRBV7-2|.|TRBJ1-3
TGTGCCAGCAGCTTAATTCAGGGCGAAGGAAACACCATATATTTT
CASSLIQGEGNTIYF
>.|TRBV30|many|TRBJ2-7
TGTGCCTGGAGTGTAATCACCTACGAGCAGTACTTC
CAWSVITYEQYF
>.|TRBV20-1|many|TRBJ2-7
TGCAGTGCTAGAGCGTCTAAAAGCTCCTACGAGCAGTACTTC
CSARASKSSYEQYF
>TRBD2|TRBV3-1|many|TRBJ2-7
TGTGCCAGCAGCCAAGAACCACGGTTTAGCGGGAAAGCCTACGAGCAGTACTTC
CASSQEPRFSGKAYEQYF
>.|TRBV3-1|many|TRBJ1-5
TGTGCCAGCAGCCAAGATAGCACCCTGCATCAGCCCCAGCATTTT
CASSQDSTLHQPQHF
>.|TRBV3-1|.|TRBJ1-2
TGTGCCAGCAGCCTCAGGGGAGGAGGGGCCGGCTACACCTTC
CASSLRGGGAGYTF